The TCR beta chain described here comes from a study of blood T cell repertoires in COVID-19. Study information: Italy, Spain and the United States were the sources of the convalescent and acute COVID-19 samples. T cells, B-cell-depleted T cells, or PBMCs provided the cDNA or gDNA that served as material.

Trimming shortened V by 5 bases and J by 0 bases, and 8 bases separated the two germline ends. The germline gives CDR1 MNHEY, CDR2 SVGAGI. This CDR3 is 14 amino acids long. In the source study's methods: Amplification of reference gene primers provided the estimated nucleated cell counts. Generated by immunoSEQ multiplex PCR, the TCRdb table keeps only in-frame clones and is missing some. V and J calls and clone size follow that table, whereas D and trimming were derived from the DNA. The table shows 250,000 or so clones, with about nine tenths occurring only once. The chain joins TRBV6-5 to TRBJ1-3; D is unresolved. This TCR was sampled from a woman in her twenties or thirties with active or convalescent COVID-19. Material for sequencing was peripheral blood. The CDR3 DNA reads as TGTGCCAGCAGTCGACAATACTCTGGAAACACCATATATTTT. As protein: CASSRQYSGNTIYF.